This paragraph covers one T cell receptor beta chain sequence. The sample originates from a study of blood T cell repertoires in COVID-19. Study as a whole: PBMCs, B-cell-depleted T cells, or T cells provided the cDNA or gDNA that made up the material.

In assigning cohorts, the study relied on participant-reported clinical history. People in the exposed group encountered a COVID-19 case within 2 weeks before entering the study. Profiled with immunoSEQ multiplex PCR; TCRdb holds only in-frame clones, not every one. This table has 350,000 to 400,000 clones, approximately 89% appearing once. The CDR3 extends over 14 amino acids. V was clipped by 3 bases and J by 4 bases, with 13 bases between them. The germline gives CDR1 SGHRS, CDR2 YFSETQ. The chain couples TRBV5-1 to TRBJ1-2, with D perhaps TRBD1 (6 bases). Source material: PBMCs or T cells enriched from blood (not recorded which). The clonotype originates from a woman aged 40 to 49 who had been exposed to COVID-19. The CDR3 region has the DNA TGCGCCAGCAGCTCAAACCTACAGGGCTATGGCTACACCTTC. Protein: CASSSNLQGYGYTF.